This T cell receptor (beta chain) was observed in a study of neurological immune-mediated disorders. Findings and caveats of the study: The greatest TCR clonal expansion appeared in HTLV-1-associated myelopathy and the smallest, falling below healthy controls, in multiple sclerosis. When the repertoires were sorted by phylogenetic grouping, those of 18 of 34 multiple sclerosis patients ended up in one related-CDR3 cluster, a possible signature.

2 million PBMCs stored at -80 C were the source of the unsorted libraries. The table lists this clonotype with many counts. What it binds is unknown. As for the cDNA, it was generated by 5'RACE with 10-nucleotide random UMIs. TCRdb re-derived calls from the 5' RACE reads in MiXCR, one entry per CDR3 protein. Of about 66,000 distinct CDR3 sequences listed, around 4.2% are singletons. Germline CDR1 KGHSH, CDR2 LQKENI. The CDR3 totals 13 residues. The V end was cut by 4 bases, the J end by 3 bases, with 10 bases between. The rearrangement links TRBV18 to TRBJ2-7, with D possibly TRBD1 on 6 matching bases. Sequenced sample: PBMCs. The source is a man aged 30-40 years with multiple sclerosis. The CDR3 is CASSLRDNYEQYF. CDR3 DNA: TGTGCCAGCTCACTCCGGGACAACTACGAGCAGTACTTC.